This section outlines one T cell receptor beta chain sequence together with its context. Its antigen is undetermined. The record originates from a study of OX40 agonist ivuxolimab in advanced cancers. Turning to the study itself: A mean age of approximately 64 years, range about 23 to 90, was recorded, and approximately 85% were male. Three patients showed partial responses: one hepatocellular carcinoma and two cutaneous melanoma cases. Study-wide results and caveats: Certain nonresponding patients likewise had low normalized T-cell clonal expansion. Among patients with partial responses at 0.1-3.0 mg/kg, clonal expansion was among the lowest.

Here immunoSEQ multiplex PCR was the method, and the copy in TCRdb shows in-frame clones only, minus some. There are 60,000 or so clones in the sample; around 93% occur only once, and less than 20% lies in the top ten. The CDR3 consists of 19 residues. The junction had 16 bases not matched to a gene; V was cut back by 5 bases and J by 0 bases. From germline, CDR1 is SEHNR and CDR2 FQNEAQ (reference sequence). The TCR originated in an adult with an advanced solid tumor such as melanoma, head and neck, liver or kidney cancer. Material: CD4+ or CD8+ T cells sorted from blood, obtained in a trial of the OX40 agonist ivuxolimab. This chain joins TRBV7-9 and TRBJ2-1, with 7 nucleotides matching TRBD2. The DNA for the CDR3 is TGTGCCAGCAGCCAGAACAACCTAGCGGAGGTGGACTCCTACAATGAGCAGTTCTTC. This translates into CASSQNNLAEVDSYNEQFF.